This TCR beta chain was sequenced in a study of cytomegalovirus exposure and HLA in healthy donors. Healthy bone marrow donors made up the cohort. The PCR was carried out with 60 Vbeta primers and 13 Jbeta primers. The assay was immunoSEQ multiplex PCR, and TCRdb's table has in-frame clones only and misses some. Found here are roughly 170,000 clones, roughly 70% of them singletons; the top ten hold around 1.5%. V shed 2 bases, J shed 5 bases, and the junction held 8 bases outside the gene matches. Germline values: CDR1 LNHNV, CDR2 YYDKDF (reference sequence). The CDR3 consists of 16 residues. The TCR originated in a girl between 5 and 17 years old in good health and CMV-seronegative. Sample: PBMCs. The rearrangement joins TRBV15 to TRBJ2-1; TRBD2 aligns across 8 bases. CDR3 DNA sequence: TGTGCCACCAGCAGAACCGGGACTAGGATAAACAATGAGCAGTTCTTC. Translation gives CATSRTGTRINNEQFF.